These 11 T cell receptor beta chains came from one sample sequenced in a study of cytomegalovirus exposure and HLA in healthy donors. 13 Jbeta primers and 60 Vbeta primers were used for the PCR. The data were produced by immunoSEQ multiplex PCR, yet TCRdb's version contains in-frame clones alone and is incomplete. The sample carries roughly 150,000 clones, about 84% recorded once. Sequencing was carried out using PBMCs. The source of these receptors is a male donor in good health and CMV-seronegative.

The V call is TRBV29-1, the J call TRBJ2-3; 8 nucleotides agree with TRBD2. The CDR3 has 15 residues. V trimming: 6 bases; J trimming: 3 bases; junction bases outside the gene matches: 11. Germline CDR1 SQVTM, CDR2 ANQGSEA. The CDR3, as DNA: TGCAGCGTCAGGACACTAGCGGAGATTACAGATACGCAGTATTTT. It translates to CSVRTLAEITDTQYF.

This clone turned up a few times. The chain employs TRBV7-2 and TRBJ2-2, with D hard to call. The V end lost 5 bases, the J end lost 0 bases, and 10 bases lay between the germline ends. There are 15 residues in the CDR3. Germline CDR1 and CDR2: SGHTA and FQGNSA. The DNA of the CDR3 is TGTGCCAGCAGCCCCGACTTCGCGAACACCGGGGAGCTGTTTTTT. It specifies CASSPDFANTGELFF.

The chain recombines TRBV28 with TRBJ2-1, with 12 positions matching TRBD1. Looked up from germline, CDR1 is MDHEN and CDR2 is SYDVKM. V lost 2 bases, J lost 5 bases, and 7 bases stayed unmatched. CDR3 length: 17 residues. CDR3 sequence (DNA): TGTGCCAGCAGTTTACCGGGACAGGGGGCGAAAAACAATGAGCAGTTCTTC. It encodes CASSLPGQGAKNNEQFF.

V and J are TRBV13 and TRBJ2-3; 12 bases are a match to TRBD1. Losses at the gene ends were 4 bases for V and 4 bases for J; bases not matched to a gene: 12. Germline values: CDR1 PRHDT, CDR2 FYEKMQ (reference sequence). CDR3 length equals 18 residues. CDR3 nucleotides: TGTGCCAGCAGCTCTATCCTACCCGGGACAGGGGGCTCAGATACGCAGTATTTT. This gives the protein CASSSILPGTGGSDTQYF.

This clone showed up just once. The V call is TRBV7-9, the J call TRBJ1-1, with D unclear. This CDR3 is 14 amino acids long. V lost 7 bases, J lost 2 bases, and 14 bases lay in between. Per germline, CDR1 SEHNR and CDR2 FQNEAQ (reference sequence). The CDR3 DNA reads TGTGCCAGCACCGCCCTGGGGAGAAACACTGAAGCTTTCTTT. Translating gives CASTALGRNTEAFF.

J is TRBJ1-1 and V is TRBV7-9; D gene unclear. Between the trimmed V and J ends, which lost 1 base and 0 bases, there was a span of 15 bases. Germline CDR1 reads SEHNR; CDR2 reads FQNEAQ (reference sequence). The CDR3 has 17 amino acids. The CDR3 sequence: CASSLGLSSGMNTEAFF. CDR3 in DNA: TGTGCCAGCAGCTTAGGTCTCAGTTCGGGTATGAACACTGAAGCTTTCTTT.

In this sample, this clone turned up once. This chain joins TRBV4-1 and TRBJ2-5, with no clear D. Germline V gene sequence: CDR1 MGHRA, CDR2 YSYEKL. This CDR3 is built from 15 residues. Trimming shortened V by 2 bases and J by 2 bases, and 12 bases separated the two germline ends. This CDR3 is CASSQYGVVQETQYF. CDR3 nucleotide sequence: TGCGCCAGCAGCCAATACGGTGTGGTACAAGAGACCCAGTACTTC.

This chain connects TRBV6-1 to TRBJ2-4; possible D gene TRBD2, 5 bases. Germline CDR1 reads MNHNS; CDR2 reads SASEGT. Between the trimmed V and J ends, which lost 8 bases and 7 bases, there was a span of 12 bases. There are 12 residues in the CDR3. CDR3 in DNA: TGTGCCAGCGGGCTAGCCTTGAACATTCAGTACTTC. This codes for CASGLALNIQYF.

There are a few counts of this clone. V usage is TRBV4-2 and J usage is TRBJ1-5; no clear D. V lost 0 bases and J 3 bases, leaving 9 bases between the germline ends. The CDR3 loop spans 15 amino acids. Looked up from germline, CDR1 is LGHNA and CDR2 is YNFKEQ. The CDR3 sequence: CASSQDAGVNQPQHF. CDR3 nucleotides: TGTGCCAGCAGCCAAGATGCCGGGGTCAATCAGCCCCAGCATTTT.

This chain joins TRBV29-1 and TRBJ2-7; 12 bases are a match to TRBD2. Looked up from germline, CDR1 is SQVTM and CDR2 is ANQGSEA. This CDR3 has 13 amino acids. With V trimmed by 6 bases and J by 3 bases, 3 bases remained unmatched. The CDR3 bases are TGCAGCGTCTCGACTAGCGGGAGCTACGAGCAGTACTTC. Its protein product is CSVSTSGSYEQYF.

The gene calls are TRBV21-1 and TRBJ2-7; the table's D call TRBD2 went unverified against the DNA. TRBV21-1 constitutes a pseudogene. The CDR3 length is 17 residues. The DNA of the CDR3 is TGTGCCCATCCGGTGGGAGCATCTCGGACGAGCTCCTACGAGCAGTACTTC. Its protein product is CAHPVGASRTSSYEQYF.